Shown below are 29 T cell receptor beta chains from a single sample sequenced in a study of vaccination and CD4 T cells after COVID-19. The treatment denotes: 10-day PBMC culture with coronavirus spike peptide pools or control peptides (ViraFEST assay). Their antigens remain unidentified. Scientists ran DNA taken from cultured CD4+ T cells through the Oncomine TCR Beta short-read assay for sequencing. TCRdb re-called the PCR reads with MiXCR, one entry per CDR3 protein. This repertoire shows 14,000 to 15,000 distinct CDR3 sequences, roughly half found once; its top ten account for more than 25%. The sequences come from cultured CD4+ T cells from blood, collected after SARS-CoV-2 vaccination. All receptors derive from a human donor with COVID-19.

This clonotype was picked up a small number of times. This sequence joins TRBV12-3 or TRBV12-4 and TRBJ1-5; D gene ambiguous. Trimming removed 3 bases at V and 1 base at J, with 7 bases between. This CDR3 spans 14 amino acids. The CDR3 spells CASSFSSSNQPQHF. CDR3 DNA sequence: TGTGCCAGCAGTTTCAGCTCCAGCAATCAGCCCCAGCATTTT.

This clonotype was detected a few times. The rearrangement joins TRBV6-5 to TRBJ1-5; perhaps TRBD1 as D (6 bases). The CDR3 loop spans 17 amino acids. CDR1 is MNHEY, CDR2 SVGAGI, per germline. V lost 4 bases and J lost 1, with 17 bases in between. The CDR3 here is CASSFYRVTGSNQPQHF. The CDR3 nucleotides are TGTGCCAGCAGTTTTTACAGGGTCACCGGGAGCAATCAGCCCCAGCATTTT.

This clonotype was counted between two and nine times. The V call is TRBV6-1, the J call TRBJ1-5; maybe TRBD1 (5 bases). The V end lost 5 bases, the J end lost 7 bases, and 18 bases lay between the germline ends. Germline CDR1 reads MNHNS; CDR2 reads SASEGT. The CDR3 is made up of 15 amino acids. CDR3 sequence: CASSNIGGSGQPQHF. CDR3 DNA sequence: TGTGCCAGCAGTAATATTGGGGGGTCCGGCCAGCCCCAGCATTTT.

The table lists this clonotype with a few counts. The chain employs TRBV12-3 or TRBV12-4 and TRBJ1-1; D ambiguous. Trimming cost V 0 bases and J 10 bases, with 12 bases left between them. This CDR3 is built from 13 residues. The CDR3 here is CASSLAEGAAAFF. CDR3 coding DNA: TGTGCCAGCAGTTTAGCGGAGGGTGCGGCAGCTTTCTTT.

J is TRBJ2-2 and V is TRBV6-1; D is undetermined. Trimming shortened V by 7 bases and J by 5 bases, and 5 bases separated the two germline ends. Germline V gene lookup returns CDR1 MNHNS and CDR2 SASEGT. This CDR3 is 11 amino acids long. CDR3 amino acids: CASKGTGELFF. The CDR3 region has the DNA TGTGCCAGCAAGGGAACCGGGGAGCTGTTTTTT.

The V gene is TRBV2, the J gene TRBJ2-1, with 11 bases lining up with TRBD2. The CDR3 is 12 amino acids. The junction had 0 bases not matched to a gene; V was cut back by 7 bases and J by 7 bases. The germline CDR1 and CDR2 sequences are SNHLY and FYNNEI. The CDR3 region has the DNA TGTGCCAGCACTAGCGGGGGGAATGAGCAGTTCTTC. It is translated as CASTSGGNEQFF. Looking up the rest from reference TRBV2 and TRBJ2-1 gives the full variable domain: EPEVTQTPSHQVTQMGQEVILRCVPISNHLYFYWYRQILGQKVEFLVSFYNNEISEKSEIFDDQFSVERPDGSNFTLKIRSTKLEDSAMYFCASTSGGNEQFFGPGTRLTVL.

This clonotype was found a few times. This chain links TRBV20-1 with TRBJ1-6, with 7 nucleotides matching TRBD1. The ends lost 8 bases at V and 11 bases at J; junction bases unmatched: 12. In germline, CDR1 is DFQATT, CDR2 SNEGSKA (reference sequence). The CDR3 covers 13 residues. The CDR3 region has the DNA TGCAGTCCTCACGACAGGGTCGGGCCACCCCTCCACTTT. Residues: CSPHDRVGPPLHF.

The rearrangement uses TRBV7-8 and TRBJ1-3; possible D gene TRBD1, 5 bases. The germline gives CDR1 SGHVS, CDR2 FQNEAQ. Trimming cost V 3 bases and J 0 bases, with 6 bases left between them. CDR3 length equals 14 residues. CDR3 nucleotide sequence: TGTGCCAGCAGCTTCGGGGGCTCTGGAAACACCATATATTTT. This encodes CASSFGGSGNTIYF.

J is TRBJ2-7 and V is TRBV5-1; TRBD1 agrees at 7 bases. The CDR3 runs 15 residues. CDR1 is SGHRS, CDR2 YFSETQ, per germline. V shed 4 bases, J shed 0 bases, and the junction held 7 bases outside the gene matches. The DNA for the CDR3 is TGCGCCAGCAGCCGCGAGGGGACAGTCTCCTACGAGCAGTACTTC. Amino acid sequence: CASSREGTVSYEQYF.

CDR3 in DNA: TGTGCCAGCAGTGAAGCGCTAGGCAGTTTCTATAGCAATCAGCCCCAGCATTTT. Protein: CASSEALGSFYSNQPQHF. The chain links TRBV2 to TRBJ1-5; no definite D call. With 0 bases removed from V and 0 bases from J, the gap between germline ends came to 15 bases. CDR1 and CDR2 (germline): SNHLY, FYNNEI. The CDR3 sequence is 18 residues long.

CDR3 in DNA: TGTGCCAGCAGCTTAAACTACGAGCAGTACTTC. Translating gives CASSLNYEQYF. The chain employs TRBV11-3 and TRBJ2-7; no firm D call. V dropped 2 bases and J dropped 3 bases, with 2 bases sitting between them. There are 11 residues in the CDR3. CDR1 is SGHNT, CDR2 YENEEA, per germline.

Notes on this clonotype: The CDR3 carries no conserved terminal phenylalanine or tryptophan, so it likely arises from a read error. This chain links TRBV7-7 with TRBJ1-5, with 8 bases aligning to TRBD1. Germline lookup yields CDR1 SSHAT and CDR2 FNYEAQ (reference sequence). The CDR3 covers 13 residues. The CDR3 bases are TGTGCTAGCAGCGAAAACAGGGGGCAGCCCCAGCATCTT. This encodes CASSENRGQPQHL.

V and J are TRBV5-1 and TRBJ2-1; D remains ambiguous. The V end was cut by 1 base, the J end by 6 bases, with 5 bases between. The V gene's germline CDR1 is SGHRS and CDR2 YFSETQ. The CDR3 loop spans 12 amino acids. The CDR3, as DNA: TGCGCCAGCAGCTTGCCATCCAATGAGCAGTTCTTC. The encoded protein is CASSLPSNEQFF.

This rearrangement joins TRBV5-4 to TRBJ1-2; 7 nucleotides agree with TRBD1. The CDR3 length is 14 residues. Per germline, CDR1 SGHNT and CDR2 YYREEE (reference sequence). J was trimmed by 4 bases and V by 4 bases; bases with no gene match: 7. The CDR3 bases are TGTGCCAGCAGCATAGGGACAGAAACCTATGGCTACACCTTC. Protein: CASSIGTETYGYTF. Full variable domain (missing parts from reference TRBV5-4 and TRBJ1-2): ETGVTQSPTHLIKTRGQQVTLRCSSQSGHNTVSWYQQALGQGPQFIFQYYREEENGRGNFPPRFSGLQFPNYSSELNVNALELDDSALYLCASSIGTETYGYTFGSGTRLTVV.

This clonotype occurred once. The chain carries TRBV11-2 and TRBJ2-7; D call uncertain. V was pared by 2 bases and J by 9 bases, with 11 bases between. Per the germline V gene, CDR1 is SGHAT and CDR2 is FQNNGV. The CDR3 has 12 amino acids. CDR3 in DNA: TGTGCCAGCAGCTTACGAGGAGATCGGCAGTACTTC. Translating gives CASSLRGDRQYF. Full variable domain (rest looked up from reference TRBV11-2 and TRBJ2-7): EAGVAQSPRYKIIEKRQSVAFWCNPISGHATLYWYQQILGQGPKLLIQFQNNGVVDDSQLPKDRFSAERLKGVDSTLKIQPAKLEDSAVYLCASSLRGDRQYFGPGTRLTVT.

The V gene is TRBV7-2, the J gene TRBJ1-1, with 8 bases identical to TRBD1. Unmatched junction bases numbered 7, after V lost 4 bases and J lost 3 bases. CDR3 length equals 15 residues. Germline V gene data show CDR1 as SGHTA and CDR2 as FQGNSA. The CDR3 here is CASSSLPTGDTEAFF. CDR3 DNA: TGTGCCAGCAGCTCCCTCCCGACAGGGGACACTGAAGCTTTCTTT.

The chain joins TRBV9 to TRBJ2-5, with a possible D match to TRBD2 (6 bases). The germline gives CDR1 SGDLS, CDR2 YYNGEE. V was pared by 1 base and J by 5 bases, with 12 bases between. This CDR3 spans 14 amino acids. Here the CDR3 DNA reads TGTGCCAGCAGCGTAAGTCAGGGAGGCGAGACCCAGTACTTC. The encoded protein is CASSVSQGGETQYF.

By sample share, this clonotype is medium-sized. The chain employs TRBV7-3 and TRBJ1-1; D remains ambiguous. Germline V gene sequence: CDR1 SGHTA, CDR2 FQGTGA. The CDR3 spans 13 residues. V was shortened by 5 bases and J by 3 bases, with 10 bases between the two germline ends. The CDR3 nucleotides are TGTGCCAGCAGCAGAGCAGGATACACTGAAGCTTTCTTT. It is translated as CASSRAGYTEAFF.

This clonotype was observed a few times. The J gene is TRBJ1-4, the V gene TRBV15; 7 nucleotides align to TRBD1. V trimming: 5 bases; J trimming: 4 bases; junction bases outside the gene matches: 10. CDR1 LNHNV and CDR2 YYDKDF come from the germline V gene (reference sequence). This CDR3 comprises 16 residues. The CDR3, as DNA: TGTGCCACCAGCGGAAGTACAGGGGTGGATAATGAAAAACTGTTTTTT. It specifies CATSGSTGVDNEKLFF.

In this sample, this clonotype turned up once. The junction does not match germline at one end; this may be a read error. The chain uses TRBV7-7 and TRBJ2-3; possible D gene TRBD1, 6 bases. Germline CDR1 reads SSHAT; CDR2 reads FNYEAQ (reference sequence). The CDR3 length is 14 residues. The chain's CDR3 is CASRRLTGPDTQYF. The DNA of the CDR3 is TGTGCTAGCAGGCGCTTAACAGGGCCAGATACGCAGTATTTT.

The V and J genes are TRBV11-3 and TRBJ2-7, with TRBD1 matching 8 bases. Per germline, CDR1 SGHNT and CDR2 YENEEA. The CDR3 consists of 17 residues. Unmatched junction bases numbered 16, after V lost 4 bases and J lost 5 bases. The CDR3 spells CASSSSITGGISHEQYF. The CDR3 coding sequence is TGTGCCAGCAGCTCTTCTATTACAGGGGGTATATCCCACGAGCAGTACTTC.

The rearrangement links TRBV7-2 to TRBJ2-7, with TRBD2 matching over 8 bases. The CDR3 extends over 15 amino acids. Germline V gives CDR1 SGHTA, CDR2 FQGNSA. V dropped 5 bases and J dropped 4; count of bases not matched to a gene: 10. The chain's CDR3 is CASSPDSGGGYEQYF. The CDR3 region has the DNA TGTGCCAGCAGCCCTGACAGCGGGGGTGGGTACGAGCAGTACTTC.

This clonotype was counted only a few times. The junction differs from germline at one of its ends, possibly a read error. The V gene is TRBV15, the J gene TRBJ2-3; 9 bases line up with TRBD1. CDR3 length: 13 residues. Germline loops: CDR1 LNHNV, CDR2 YYDKDF (reference sequence). The chain's CDR3 is CATSRDLGQGEGF. CDR3 DNA sequence: TGTGCCACCAGCAGAGATTTGGGACAGGGAGAGGGTTTT. Using reference TRBV15 and TRBJ2-3 for the parts outside the CDR3, the full variable domain is DAMVIQNPRYQVTQFGKPVTLSCSQTLNHNVMYWYQQKSSQAPKLLFHYYDKDFNNEADTPDNFQSRRPNTSFCFLDIRSPGLGDTAMYLCATSRDLGQGEGFGPGTRLTVL.

As DNA, the CDR3 is TGTGCCAGCAGCCAAGGGACAGGGGGCGGTCAGCCCCAGCATTTT. As protein: CASSQGTGGGQPQHF. The chain is built from TRBV3-1 and TRBJ1-5; 11 nucleotides match TRBD1. The CDR3 has 15 residues. V trimming: 1 base; J trimming: 6 bases; junction bases outside the gene matches: 2. In germline, CDR1 is LGHDT, CDR2 YNNKEL (reference sequence). The full variable domain, completed using reference TRBV3-1 and TRBJ1-5, is DTAVSQTPKYLVTQMGNDKSIKCEQNLGHDTMYWYKQDSKKFLKIMFSYNNKELIINETVPNRFSPKSPDKAHLNLHINSLELGDSAVYFCASSQGTGGGQPQHFGDGTRLSIL.

The V and J genes are TRBV9 and TRBJ1-6, with D unclear. The CDR3 is made up of 14 amino acids. V lost 0 bases to trimming and J lost 8 bases, with 9 bases between them. Germline-derived CDR1 and CDR2 are SGDLS and YYNGEE. The DNA of the CDR3 is TGTGCCAGCAGCGTAGCGGGGAATGATTCACCCCTCCACTTT. Translating gives CASSVAGNDSPLHF.

The genes are TRBV23-1 and TRBJ1-5; no reliable D call. TRBV23-1 is reported as an ORF; its role is uncertain. Between the trimmed V and J ends, which lost 3 bases and 2 bases, there was a span of 11 bases. CDR3 length equals 15 residues. CDR3 in DNA: TGCGCCAGCAGTCAGACCAAAAAGGGCAATCAGCCCCAGCATTTT. It codes for CASSQTKKGNQPQHF.

J is TRBJ2-3 and V is TRBV5-1; D unclear. Deletions cut 4 bases from V and 3 bases from J, with 15 bases between. The CDR3 spans 15 residues. The germline V gene encodes CDR1 SGHRS and CDR2 YFSETQ. CDR3 nucleotide sequence: TGCGCCAGCAGCCTGGTTGGGTTAGCAACAGATACGCAGTATTTT. Residues: CASSLVGLATDTQYF.

This clonotype was picked up a small number of times. J is TRBJ1-5 and V is TRBV6-1; D gene ambiguous. The V end was cut by 6 bases, the J end by 5 bases, with 14 bases between. Germline V gives CDR1 MNHNS, CDR2 SASEGT. This CDR3 has 14 amino acids. The CDR3: CASRRSAGHQPQHF. The CDR3 nucleotides read TGTGCCAGCAGGCGGTCGGCCGGGCATCAGCCCCAGCATTTT.

The sample holds one count of this clonotype. This sequence joins TRBV6-1 and TRBJ2-7; D possibly corresponds to TRBD2 (6 bases). The CDR3 extends over 13 amino acids. Germline CDR1 is MNHNS and CDR2 is SASEGT. With 6 bases removed from V and 5 bases from J, the gap between germline ends came to 14 bases. CDR3 sequence: CASRREAVHEQYF. The CDR3 DNA is TGTGCCAGCAGGCGGGAAGCTGTCCACGAGCAGTACTTC.